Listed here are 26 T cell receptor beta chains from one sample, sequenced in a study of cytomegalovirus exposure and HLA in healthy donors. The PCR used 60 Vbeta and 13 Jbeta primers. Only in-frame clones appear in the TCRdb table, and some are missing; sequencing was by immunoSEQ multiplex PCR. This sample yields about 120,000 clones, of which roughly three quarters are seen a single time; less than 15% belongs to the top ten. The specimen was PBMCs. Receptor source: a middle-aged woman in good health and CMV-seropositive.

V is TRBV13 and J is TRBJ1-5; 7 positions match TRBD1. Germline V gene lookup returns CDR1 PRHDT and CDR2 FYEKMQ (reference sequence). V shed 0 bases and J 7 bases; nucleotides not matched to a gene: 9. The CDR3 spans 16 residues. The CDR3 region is CASSLGTGRSGQPQHF. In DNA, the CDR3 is TGTGCCAGCAGCTTAGGGACAGGGCGGTCTGGGCAGCCCCAGCATTTT. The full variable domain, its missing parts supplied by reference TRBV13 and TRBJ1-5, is AAGVIQSPRHLIKEKRETATLKCYPIPRHDTVYWYQQGPGQDPQFLISFYEKMQSDKGSIPDRFSAQQFSDYHSELNMSSLELGDSALYFCASSLGTGRSGQPQHFGDGTRLSIL.

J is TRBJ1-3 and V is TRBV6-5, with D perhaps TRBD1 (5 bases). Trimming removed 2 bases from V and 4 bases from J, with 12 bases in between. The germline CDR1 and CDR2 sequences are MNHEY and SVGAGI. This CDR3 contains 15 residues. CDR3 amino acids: CASSYRRGGGNTIYF. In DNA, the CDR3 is TGTGCCAGCAGTTACCGGCGTGGGGGGGGAAACACCATATATTTT.

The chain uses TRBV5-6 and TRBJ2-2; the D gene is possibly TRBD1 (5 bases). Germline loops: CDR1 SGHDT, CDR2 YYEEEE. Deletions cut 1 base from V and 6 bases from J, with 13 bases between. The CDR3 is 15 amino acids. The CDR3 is CASSLLRVGPGELFF. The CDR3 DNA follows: TGTGCCAGCAGCTTGCTCAGGGTGGGTCCCGGGGAGCTGTTTTTT.

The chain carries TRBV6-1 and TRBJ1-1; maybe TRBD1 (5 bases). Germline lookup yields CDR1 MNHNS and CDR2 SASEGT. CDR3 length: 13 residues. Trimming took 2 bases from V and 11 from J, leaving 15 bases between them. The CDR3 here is CASSEQIRVAAFF. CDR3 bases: TGTGCCAGCAGTGAACAGATCAGGGTCGCTGCTTTCTTT.

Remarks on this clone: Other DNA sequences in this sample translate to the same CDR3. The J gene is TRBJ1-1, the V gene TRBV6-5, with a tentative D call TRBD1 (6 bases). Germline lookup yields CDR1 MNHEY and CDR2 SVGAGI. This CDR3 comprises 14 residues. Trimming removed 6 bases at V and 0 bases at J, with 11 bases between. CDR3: CASRYGQLNTEAFF. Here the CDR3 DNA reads TGTGCCAGCAGATACGGACAGTTGAACACTGAAGCTTTCTTT.

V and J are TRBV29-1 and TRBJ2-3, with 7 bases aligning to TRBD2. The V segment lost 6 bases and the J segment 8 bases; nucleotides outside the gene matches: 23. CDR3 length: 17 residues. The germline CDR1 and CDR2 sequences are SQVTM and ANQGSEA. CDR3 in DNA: TGCAGCGTCTGGGGGTACCGCGTGGCGGGGGAAGGTGGTACGCAGTATTTT. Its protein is CSVWGYRVAGEGGTQYF.

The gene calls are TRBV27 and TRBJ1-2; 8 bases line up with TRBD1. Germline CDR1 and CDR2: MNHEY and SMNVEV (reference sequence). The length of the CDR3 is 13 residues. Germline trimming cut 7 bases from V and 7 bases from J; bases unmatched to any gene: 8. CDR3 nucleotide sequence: TGTGCCAGCATGCAAACAGGGGGGGGTGGCTACACCTTC. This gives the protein CASMQTGGGGYTF.

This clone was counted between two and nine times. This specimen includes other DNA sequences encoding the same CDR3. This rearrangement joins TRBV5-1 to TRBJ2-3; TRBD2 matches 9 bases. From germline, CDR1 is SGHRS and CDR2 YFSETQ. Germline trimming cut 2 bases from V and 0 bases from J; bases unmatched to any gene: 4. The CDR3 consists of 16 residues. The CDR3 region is CASSLDLAGSTDTQYF. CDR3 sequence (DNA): TGCGCCAGCAGCTTAGACCTAGCGGGGAGCACAGATACGCAGTATTTT.

CDR3 region: CASSVGQRGVETQYF. CDR3 DNA sequence: TGTGCCAGCAGCGTGGGACAGCGTGGGGTCGAGACCCAGTACTTC. The rearrangement uses TRBV11-2 and TRBJ2-5; 7 bases are a match to TRBD1. J lost 5 bases, V lost 5 bases, and 11 bases had no gene match. The germline V gene has CDR1 SGHAT and CDR2 FQNNGV. The CDR3 is made up of 15 amino acids.

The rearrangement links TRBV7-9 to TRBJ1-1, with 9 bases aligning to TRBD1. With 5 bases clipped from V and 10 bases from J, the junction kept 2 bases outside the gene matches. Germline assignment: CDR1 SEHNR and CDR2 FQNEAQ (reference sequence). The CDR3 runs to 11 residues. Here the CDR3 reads CASSRDRVAFF. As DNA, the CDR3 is TGTGCCAGCAGCAGGGACAGGGTAGCTTTCTTT.

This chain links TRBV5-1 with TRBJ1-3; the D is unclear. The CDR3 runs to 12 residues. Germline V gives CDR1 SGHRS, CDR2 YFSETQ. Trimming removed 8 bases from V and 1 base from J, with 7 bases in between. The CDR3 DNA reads TGCGCCAGTGGAGAGTCTGGAAACACCATATATTTT. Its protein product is CASGESGNTIYF.

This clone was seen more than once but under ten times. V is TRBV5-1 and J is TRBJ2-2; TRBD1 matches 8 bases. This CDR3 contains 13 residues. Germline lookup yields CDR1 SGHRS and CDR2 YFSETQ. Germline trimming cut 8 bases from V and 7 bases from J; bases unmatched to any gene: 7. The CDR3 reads CASQQGDGGELFF. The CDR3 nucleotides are TGCGCCAGTCAACAGGGGGACGGCGGGGAGCTGTTTTTT.

The CDR3 bases are TGTGCCAGTAGATCGGGACAGGGGGCGGCTAACTATGGCTACACCTTC. Its protein product is CASRSGQGAANYGYTF. The gene calls are TRBV19 and TRBJ1-2; 12 nucleotides match TRBD1. CDR3 size: 16 residues. Germline loops: CDR1 LNHDA, CDR2 SQIVND (reference sequence). The V gene end was trimmed by 6 bases and the J gene end by 0 bases; junction bases not matched to a gene: 5.

The CDR3 reads CASSYSLGGYYGYTF. Here the CDR3 DNA reads TGTGCCAGCAGTTACTCTCTAGGCGGCTACTATGGCTACACCTTC. V gene TRBV6-5 combines with J gene TRBJ1-2; D remains ambiguous. V lost 0 bases and J 3 bases, leaving 11 bases between the germline ends. Germline loops: CDR1 MNHEY, CDR2 SVGAGI. The CDR3 totals 15 residues.

CDR3 sequence (DNA): TGTGCCAGCAGCTTCGGGGAAACTAGCGGGGGCTACGAGCAGTACTTC. It translates to CASSFGETSGGYEQYF. The chain employs TRBV11-1 and TRBJ2-7; TRBD2 matches 11 bases. The CDR3 loop spans 16 amino acids. J gave up 3 bases and V 3 bases, and 7 bases lay outside the gene matches. Germline V CDR1 and CDR2: SGHAT, FQDESV (reference sequence).

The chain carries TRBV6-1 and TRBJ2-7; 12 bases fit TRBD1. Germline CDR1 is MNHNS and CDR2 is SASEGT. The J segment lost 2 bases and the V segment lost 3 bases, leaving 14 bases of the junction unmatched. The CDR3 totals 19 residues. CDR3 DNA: TGTGCCAGCAGTGAGGACAAACGGGACAGGGGGCCCTACCCCTACGAGCAGTACTTC. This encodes CASSEDKRDRGPYPYEQYF.

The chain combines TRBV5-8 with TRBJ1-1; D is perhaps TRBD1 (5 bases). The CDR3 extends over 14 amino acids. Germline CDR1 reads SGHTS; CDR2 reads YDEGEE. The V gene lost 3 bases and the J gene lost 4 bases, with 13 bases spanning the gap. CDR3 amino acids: CASSSLPGITEAFF. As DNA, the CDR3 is TGTGCCAGCAGCTCCCTCCCAGGGATCACTGAAGCTTTCTTT.

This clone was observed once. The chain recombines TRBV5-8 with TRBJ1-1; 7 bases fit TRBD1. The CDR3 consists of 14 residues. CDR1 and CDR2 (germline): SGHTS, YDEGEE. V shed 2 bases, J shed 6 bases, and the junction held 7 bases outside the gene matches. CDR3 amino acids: CASSFGTARAEAFF. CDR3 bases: TGTGCCAGCAGCTTCGGGACAGCGCGGGCTGAAGCTTTCTTT.

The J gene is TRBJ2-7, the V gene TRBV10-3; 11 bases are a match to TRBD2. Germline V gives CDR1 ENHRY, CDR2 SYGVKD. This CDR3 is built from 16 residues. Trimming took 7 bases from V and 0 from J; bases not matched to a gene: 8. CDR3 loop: CAIKASGGLGSYEQYF. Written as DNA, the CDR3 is TGTGCCATCAAGGCTAGCGGGGGGCTCGGCTCCTACGAGCAGTACTTC.

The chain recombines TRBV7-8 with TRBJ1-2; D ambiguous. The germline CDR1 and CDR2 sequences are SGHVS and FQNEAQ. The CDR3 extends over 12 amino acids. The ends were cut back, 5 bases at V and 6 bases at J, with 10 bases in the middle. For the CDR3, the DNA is TGTGCCAGCAGCCCCGCCTCGGATGGCTACACCTTC. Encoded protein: CASSPASDGYTF.

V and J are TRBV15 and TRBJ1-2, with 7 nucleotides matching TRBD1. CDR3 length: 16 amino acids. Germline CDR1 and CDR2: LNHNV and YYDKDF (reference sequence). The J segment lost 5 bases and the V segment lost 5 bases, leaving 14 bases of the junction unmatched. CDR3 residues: CATSSDRDSYPYGYTF. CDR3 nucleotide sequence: TGTGCCACCAGCTCCGACCGGGACAGCTACCCGTATGGCTACACCTTC. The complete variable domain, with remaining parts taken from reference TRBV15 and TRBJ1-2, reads DAMVIQNPRYQVTQFGKPVTLSCSQTLNHNVMYWYQQKSSQAPKLLFHYYDKDFNNEADTPDNFQSRRPNTSFCFLDIRSPGLGDTAMYLCATSSDRDSYPYGYTFGSGTRLTVV.

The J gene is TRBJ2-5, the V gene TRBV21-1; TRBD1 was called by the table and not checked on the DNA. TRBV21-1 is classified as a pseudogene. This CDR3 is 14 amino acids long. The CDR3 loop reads CASSTALKGETQYF. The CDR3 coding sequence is TGTGCCAGCAGCACGGCGTTGAAGGGGGAGACCCAGTACTTC.

The CDR3 spells CASSSVISSGNTIYF. CDR3 bases: TGTGCCAGCAGTTCTGTTATTAGCTCTGGAAACACCATATATTTT. The genes are TRBV6-5 and TRBJ1-3; the D is unclear. V lost 4 bases and J 0 bases, leaving 10 bases between the germline ends. The germline gives CDR1 MNHEY, CDR2 SVGAGI. This CDR3 has 15 amino acids.

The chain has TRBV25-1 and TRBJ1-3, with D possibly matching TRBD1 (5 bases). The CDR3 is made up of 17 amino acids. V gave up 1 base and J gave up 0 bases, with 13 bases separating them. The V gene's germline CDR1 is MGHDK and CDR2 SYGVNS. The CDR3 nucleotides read TGTGCCAGCAGTGAATTGAATGGACAAAGCTCTGGAAACACCATATATTTT. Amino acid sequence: CASSELNGQSSGNTIYF.

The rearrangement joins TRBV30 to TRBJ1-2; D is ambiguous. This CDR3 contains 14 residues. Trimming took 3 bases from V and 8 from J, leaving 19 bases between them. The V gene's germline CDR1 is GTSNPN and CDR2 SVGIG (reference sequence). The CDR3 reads CAWSAVEVASGYTF. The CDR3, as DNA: TGTGCCTGGAGCGCCGTGGAGGTTGCCTCCGGCTACACCTTC.

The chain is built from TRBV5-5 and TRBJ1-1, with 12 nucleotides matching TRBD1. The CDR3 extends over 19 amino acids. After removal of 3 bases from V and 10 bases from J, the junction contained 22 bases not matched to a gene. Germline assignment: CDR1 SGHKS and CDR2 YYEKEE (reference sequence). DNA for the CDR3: TGTGCCAGCAGCTCTCTTCCGGGACAGGGGGCGAATAGGGAACAGGGAGCTTTCTTT. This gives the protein CASSSLPGQGANREQGAFF.